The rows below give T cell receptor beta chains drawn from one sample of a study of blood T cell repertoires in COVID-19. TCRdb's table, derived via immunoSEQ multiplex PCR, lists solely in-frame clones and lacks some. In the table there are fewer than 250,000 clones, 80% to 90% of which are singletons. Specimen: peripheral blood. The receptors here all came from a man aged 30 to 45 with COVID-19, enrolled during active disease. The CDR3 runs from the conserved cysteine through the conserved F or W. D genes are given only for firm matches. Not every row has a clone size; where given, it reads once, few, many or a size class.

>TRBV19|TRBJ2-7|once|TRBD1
TGTGCCAGTAGTGAGACAGGGGCCTACGAGCAGTACTTC
CASSETGAYEQYF
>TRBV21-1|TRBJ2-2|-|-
TGTGCCAGCAGCAGGGACAGGGGGCGCGTGGGCACCGGGGAGCTGTTTTTT
CASSRDRGRVGTGELFF
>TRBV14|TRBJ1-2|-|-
TGTGCCAGCAGCCAAGTCAACGGGAACTATGGCTACACCTTC
CASSQVNGNYGYTF
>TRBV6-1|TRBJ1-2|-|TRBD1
TGTGCCAGCAGTGAAGCCGGGACAGGGGGTAAATATGGCTACACCTTC
CASSEAGTGGKYGYTF
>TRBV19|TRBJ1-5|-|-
TGTGCCAGTAGTATCCAGGGTAGTGCAGATCAGCCCCAGCATTTT
CASSIQGSADQPQHF
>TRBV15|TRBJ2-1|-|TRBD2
TGTGCCATCCAGGCGGGTCTAGCGGGATACAATGAGCAGTTCTTC
CAIQAGLAGYNEQFF
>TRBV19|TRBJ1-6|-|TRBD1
TGTGCCAGTAGTAGACTCCGGACAGGGGATAATTCACCCCTCCACTTT
CASSRLRTGDNSPLHF
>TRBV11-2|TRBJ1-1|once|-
TGTGCCAGCAGCACAATCGACAGGGAAGCTTTCTTT
CASSTIDREAFF
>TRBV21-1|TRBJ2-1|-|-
TGTGCCAGCAGCAAAGTGCTCCGTCCGGCGGAAACTTACAATGAGCAGTTCTTC
CASSKVLRPAETYNEQFF
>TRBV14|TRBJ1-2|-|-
TGTGCCAGCAGTCCAAGTATTTTCCTAGCATATGGCTACACCTTC
CASSPSIFLAYGYTF
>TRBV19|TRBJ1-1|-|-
TGTGCCAGTAGTTTCACAGGGCGGTCGAACACTGAAGCTTTCTTT
CASSFTGRSNTEAFF
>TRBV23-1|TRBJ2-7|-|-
TGCGCCAGCAGTCACCCCCGGAGGGGGCCCTACGAGCAGTACTTC
CASSHPRRGPYEQYF
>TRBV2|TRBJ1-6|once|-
TGTGCCAGCATAGGGACATCGAGTTCTCCCCTCCACTTT
CASIGTSSSPLHF
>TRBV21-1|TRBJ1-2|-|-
TGTGCCAGCAGCAAAGCGGGCCCATTGGCAGGGGGTAAGGGTGGCTACACCTTC
CASSKAGPLAGGKGGYTF
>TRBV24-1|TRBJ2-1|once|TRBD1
TGTGCCACCAGTGATCCCGGGACAGTGTCGTTTGAGCAGTTCTTC
CATSDPGTVSFEQFF
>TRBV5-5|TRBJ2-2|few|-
TGTGCCAGCAGTAGGAGCCCCGGGAGCGGGGAGCTGTTTTTT
CASSRSPGSGELFF
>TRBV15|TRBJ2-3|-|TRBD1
TGTGCCATCGGGACAGGCTATCGTATGAGCACAGATACGCAGTATTTT
CAIGTGYRMSTDTQYF
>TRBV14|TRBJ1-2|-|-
TGTGCCAGCAGCCAAGTTAACAAACACTATGGCTACACCTTC
CASSQVNKHYGYTF
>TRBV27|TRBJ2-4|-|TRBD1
TGTGCCAGCAGCCTGCGGACAGGGAACAAAAACATTCAGTACTTC
CASSLRTGNKNIQYF
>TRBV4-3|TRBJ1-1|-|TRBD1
TGCGCCAGCAGCCATGCGACAGGGGGGGACGAAGCTTTCTTT
CASSHATGGDEAFF
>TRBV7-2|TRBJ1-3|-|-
TGTGCCAGCAGCCAAGGGGGTCAAGGAAACACCATATATTTT
CASSQGGQGNTIYF
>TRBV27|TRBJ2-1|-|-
TGTGCCAGCAGTTTATCGAACAATAACAATGAGCAGTTCTTC
CASSLSNNNNEQFF
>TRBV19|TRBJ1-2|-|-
TGTGCCAGTAGTATCGGGGGGGCGTATGGCTACACCTTC
CASSIGGAYGYTF
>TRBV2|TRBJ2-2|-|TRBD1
TGTGCCAGCAGTTCCCCCGGGACAGGACGCTTCGGGGGCGGGGAGCTGTTTTTT
CASSSPGTGRFGGGELFF
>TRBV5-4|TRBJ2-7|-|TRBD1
TGTGCCAGCAGCCTAACAGGGGCCGCCGAGCAGTACTTC
CASSLTGAAEQYF
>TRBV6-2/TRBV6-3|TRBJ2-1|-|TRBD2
TGTGCCAGCAGTGGGACTAGTTCCAATGAGCAGTTCTTC
CASSGTSSNEQFF
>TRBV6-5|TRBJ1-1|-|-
TGTGCCAGCAGTTATATTTTGAACACTGAAGCTTTCTTT
CASSYILNTEAFF
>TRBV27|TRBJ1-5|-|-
TGTGCCAGCAGTCCGCGTCGGCCCAGGGATCAGCCCCAGCATTTT
CASSPRRPRDQPQHF
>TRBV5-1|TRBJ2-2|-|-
TGCGCCAGCAGCTTGTCGGGCACCGGGGAGCTGTTTTTT
CASSLSGTGELFF
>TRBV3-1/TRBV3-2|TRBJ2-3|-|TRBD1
TGTGCCAGCAGCCTCCGGACAGGGGGAGATACGCAGTATTTT
CASSLRTGGDTQYF
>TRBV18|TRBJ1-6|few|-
TGTGCCAGCTCATTGCAGGTGACGGAAAATAATTCACCCCTCCACTTT
CASSLQVTENNSPLHF
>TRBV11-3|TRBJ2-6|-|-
TGTGCCAGCAGCTCACCCCAGGGGACCGACTTCTCTGGGGCCAACGTCCTGACTTTC
CASSSPQGTDFSGANVLTF
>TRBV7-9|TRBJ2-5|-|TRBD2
TGTGCCAGCAGCTTAGTCCTAGCGGGCTGGACCAAAGAGACCCAGTACTTC
CASSLVLAGWTKETQYF
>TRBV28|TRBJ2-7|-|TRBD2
TGTGCCAGCAGTTTAGGGGGGACTAATGGGGAGCAGTACTTC
CASSLGGTNGEQYF
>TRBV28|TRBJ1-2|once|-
TGTGCCAGCAGTTCCTCTTATGGCTACACCTTC
CASSSSYGYTF
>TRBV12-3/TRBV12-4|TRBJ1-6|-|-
TGTGCCAGCAGTTTAACGAGCGAAGCCCTCCACTTT
CASSLTSEALHF
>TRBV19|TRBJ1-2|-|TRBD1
TGTGCCAGTAGTCTGACCGGGACAGGGTTGGAAGCCTATGGCTACACCTTC
CASSLTGTGLEAYGYTF
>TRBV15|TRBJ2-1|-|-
TGTGCCACCAGCAGAGCTGGGGGCCCGAAAGTTGAGCAGTTCTTC
CATSRAGGPKVEQFF
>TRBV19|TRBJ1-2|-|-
TGTGCCAGTAGTATAGGTGTAAACTATGGCTACACCTTC
CASSIGVNYGYTF
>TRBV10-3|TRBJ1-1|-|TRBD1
TGTGCCATCACGGGCCCTCCGGGACAGGAGAACACTGAAGCTTTCTTT
CAITGPPGQENTEAFF
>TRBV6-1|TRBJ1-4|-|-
TGTGCCAGCAGTGAACGGCAGGGGTCCCAGAACAATAGGGAAAAACTGTTTTTT
CASSERQGSQNNREKLFF
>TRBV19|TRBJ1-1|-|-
TGTGCCAGTAAATCTGGGACAACTATGAACACTGAAGCTTTCTTT
CASKSGTTMNTEAFF
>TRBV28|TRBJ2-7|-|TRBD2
TGTGCCAGCAGTTTATCCGACGGACTAGCGGGGATCAGGATGCAGTACTTC
CASSLSDGLAGIRMQYF
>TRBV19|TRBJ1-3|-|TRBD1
TGTGCCAGTAGTCGGGACAGGGGGTCGTCTGGAAACACCATATATTTT
CASSRDRGSSGNTIYF
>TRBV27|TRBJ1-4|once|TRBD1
TGTGCCAGCAGTCTGACAGGGGGGTATGAAAAACTGTTTTTT
CASSLTGGYEKLFF
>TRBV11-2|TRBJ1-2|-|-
TGTGCCACACAGGTTCCCTTCTATGGCTACACCTTC
CATQVPFYGYTF
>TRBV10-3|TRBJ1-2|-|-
TGTGCCATCAGTTCCCTAGTGCAGGGAATGAACTATGGCTACACCTTC
CAISSLVQGMNYGYTF
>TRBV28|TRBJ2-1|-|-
TGTGCCAGCAGTTCCGGGACTCCCCTCGCGTGGCAGTTCTTC
CASSSGTPLAWQFF